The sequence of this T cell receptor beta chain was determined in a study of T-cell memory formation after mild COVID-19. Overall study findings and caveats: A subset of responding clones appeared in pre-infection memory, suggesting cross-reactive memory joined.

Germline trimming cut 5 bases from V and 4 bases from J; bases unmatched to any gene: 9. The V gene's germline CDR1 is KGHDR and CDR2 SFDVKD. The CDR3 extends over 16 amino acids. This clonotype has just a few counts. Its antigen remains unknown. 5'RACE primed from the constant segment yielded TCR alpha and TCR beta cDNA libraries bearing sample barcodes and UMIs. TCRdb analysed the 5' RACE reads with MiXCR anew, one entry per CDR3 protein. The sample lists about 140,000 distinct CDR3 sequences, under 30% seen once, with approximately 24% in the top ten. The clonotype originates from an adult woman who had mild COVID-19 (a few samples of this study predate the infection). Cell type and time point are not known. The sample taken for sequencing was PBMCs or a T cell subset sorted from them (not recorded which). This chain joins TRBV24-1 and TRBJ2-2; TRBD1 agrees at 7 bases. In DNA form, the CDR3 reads TGTGCCACCAGTGGTCTACAGGGGAAGAGCACCGGGGAGCTGTTTTTT. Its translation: CATSGLQGKSTGELFF.